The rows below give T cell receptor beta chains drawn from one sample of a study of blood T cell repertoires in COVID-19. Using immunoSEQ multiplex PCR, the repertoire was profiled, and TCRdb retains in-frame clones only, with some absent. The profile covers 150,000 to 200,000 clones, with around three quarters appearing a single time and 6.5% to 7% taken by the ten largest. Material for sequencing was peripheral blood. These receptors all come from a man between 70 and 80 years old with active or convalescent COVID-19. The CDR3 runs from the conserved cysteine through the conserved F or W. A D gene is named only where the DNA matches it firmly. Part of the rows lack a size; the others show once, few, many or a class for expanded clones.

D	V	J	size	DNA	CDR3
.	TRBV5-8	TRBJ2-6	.	TGTGCCAGCAGCTTGGTAGGGGTAGGTGCTGGGGCCAACGTCCTGACTTTC	CASSLVGVGAGANVLTF
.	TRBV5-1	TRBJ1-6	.	TGCGCCAGCAGCTTGGGGCAGGCCATTTATAATTCACCCCTCCACTTT	CASSLGQAIYNSPLHF
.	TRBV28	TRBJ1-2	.	TGTGCCAGCAGTTTGGTCTTCGGCTATGGCTACACCTTC	CASSLVFGYGYTF
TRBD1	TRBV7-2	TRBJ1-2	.	TGTGCCAGCAGCTTGGGACAGGGGACGAACTATGGCTACACCTTC	CASSLGQGTNYGYTF
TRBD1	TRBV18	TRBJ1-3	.	TGTGCCAGCTCACCGTTTGACAGGGTAGGAGGAAACACCATATATTTT	CASSPFDRVGGNTIYF
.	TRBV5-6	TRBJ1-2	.	TGTGCCAGCAGCTTCCGAACAGGGCTGGCCTATGGCTACACCTTC	CASSFRTGLAYGYTF
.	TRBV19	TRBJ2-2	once	TGTGCCAGTAGGAAGATGACAGGGAACACCGGGGAGCTGTTTTTT	CASRKMTGNTGELFF
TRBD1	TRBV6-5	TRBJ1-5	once	TGTGCCAGCAGGACAGGGTCGGATCAGCCCCAGCATTTT	CASRTGSDQPQHF
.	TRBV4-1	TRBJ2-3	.	TGCGCCAGCAGCCAAGATAGAGAAAGAGATACGCAGTATTTT	CASSQDRERDTQYF
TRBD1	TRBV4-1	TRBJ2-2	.	TGCGCCAGCAGCCAAGAGGGACAGTCGAACACCGGGGAGCTGTTTTTT	CASSQEGQSNTGELFF
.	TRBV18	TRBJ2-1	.	TGTGCCAGCTCATCTACGGGACTCCCCGTAGACAATGAGCAGTTCTTC	CASSSTGLPVDNEQFF
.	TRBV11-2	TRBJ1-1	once	TGTGCCAGCAGCCATCCGGGTGAGGGGGACACTGAAGCTTTCTTT	CASSHPGEGDTEAFF
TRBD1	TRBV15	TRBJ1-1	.	TGTGCCACCAGCACCCGGGACAGGGGTACTGAAGCTTTCTTT	CATSTRDRGTEAFF
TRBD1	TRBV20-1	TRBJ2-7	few	TGCAGTGCTAGTCGGGACAGGGGGCTGGTCGAGCAGTACTTC	CSASRDRGLVEQYF
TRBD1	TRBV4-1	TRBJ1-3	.	TGCGCCAGCAGCCAAGAACAGGGGTATGGAAACACCATATATTTT	CASSQEQGYGNTIYF
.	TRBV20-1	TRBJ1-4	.	TGCAGTGCTAACCGAGGGGAAAAACTGTTTTTT	CSANRGEKLFF
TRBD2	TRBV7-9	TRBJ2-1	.	TGTGCCAGCAGCCCCAGACTCCGACTAGCGGGAGACTACAATGAGCAGTTCTTC	CASSPRLRLAGDYNEQFF
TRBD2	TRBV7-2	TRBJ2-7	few	TGTGCCAGCAGCTCTAGCGGGGGGGCTCCCTACGAGCAGTACTTC	CASSSSGGAPYEQYF
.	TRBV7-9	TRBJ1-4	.	TGTGCCAGCAGCCCACAGGAAAAACTGTTTTTT	CASSPQEKLFF
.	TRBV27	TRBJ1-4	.	TGTGCCAGCAGTTTATCCTCGGCAGGGGAGGAAAAACTGTTTTTT	CASSLSSAGEEKLFF
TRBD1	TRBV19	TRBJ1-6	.	TGTGCCAGTAGTGTGGACAGGACCTCGGGGTCACCCCTCCACTTT	CASSVDRTSGSPLHF
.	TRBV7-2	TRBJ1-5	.	TGTGCCAGCAGCTATAACCAGGGAAATCAGCCCCAGCATTTT	CASSYNQGNQPQHF
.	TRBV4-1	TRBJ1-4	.	TGCGCCAGCAGCCAAGGGACTACCGGGCAGGGTCCTGAAAAACTGTTTTTT	CASSQGTTGQGPEKLFF
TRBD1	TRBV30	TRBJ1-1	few	TGTGCCTGGAGTGTGGGGGGGGACAGGACTGAAGCTTTCTTT	CAWSVGGDRTEAFF
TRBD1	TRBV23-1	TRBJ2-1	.	TGCGCCAGCAGTCTGGGACAGGGCTTCAATGAGCAGTTCTTC	CASSLGQGFNEQFF
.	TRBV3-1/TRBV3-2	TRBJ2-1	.	TGTGCCAGCAGCCACGGTGGTGAGCAGTTCTTC	CASSHGGEQFF
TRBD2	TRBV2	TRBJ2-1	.	TGTGCCAGCACTCTGGAGGGGACTAGCGGAAAGCAGTTCTTC	CASTLEGTSGKQFF
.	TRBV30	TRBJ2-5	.	TGTGCCTGGAGTGTAACGGGGAATCAAGAGACCCAGTACTTC	CAWSVTGNQETQYF
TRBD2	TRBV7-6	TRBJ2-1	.	TGTGCCAGCAGCTCCCCGGACATGGACTTTGGAGGGAGGGCAAATGAGCAGTTCTTC	CASSSPDMDFGGRANEQFF
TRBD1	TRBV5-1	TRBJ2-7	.	TGCGCCAGCAGCCTATTGGGACAGGGGGGCTACGAGCAGTACTTC	CASSLLGQGGYEQYF
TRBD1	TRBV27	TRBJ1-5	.	TGTGCCAGCAGTGCCGGGACAGCTAATCAGCCCCAGCATTTT	CASSAGTANQPQHF
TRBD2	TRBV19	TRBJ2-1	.	TGTGCCAGTAGTATCCGAGGACTAGCGGGGAATGAGCAGTTCTTC	CASSIRGLAGNEQFF
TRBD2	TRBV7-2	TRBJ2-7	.	TGTGCCAGCAGCGCCCGGGGGACTAGCCCCAACGAGCAGTACTTC	CASSARGTSPNEQYF
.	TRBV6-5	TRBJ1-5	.	TGTGCCAGCAACCCCGGGATCGGCTCGCCCCAGCATTTT	CASNPGIGSPQHF
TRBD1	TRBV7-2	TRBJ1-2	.	TGTGCCAGCAGCGTTACAGGGGGCGGCAGCTATGGCTACACCTTC	CASSVTGGGSYGYTF
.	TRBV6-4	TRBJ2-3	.	TGTGCCAGCAGCGACCGAGGGCTAGGAGATACGCAGTATTTT	CASSDRGLGDTQYF
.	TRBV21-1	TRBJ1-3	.	TGTGCCAGCACCACCGAAGGGGGTTCCGCCGGAAACACCATATATTTT	CASTTEGGSAGNTIYF
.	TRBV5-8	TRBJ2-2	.	TGTGCCAGCAGCTTGGAGACAGCGAACACCGGGGAGCTGTTTTTT	CASSLETANTGELFF
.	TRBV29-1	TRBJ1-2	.	TGCAGCGTTGAAGATCGGAGTGAGGCGGGCTACACCTTC	CSVEDRSEAGYTF
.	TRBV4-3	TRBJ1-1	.	TGCGCCAGCAGCCAGGTCACACCAGGCACTGAAGCTTTCTTT	CASSQVTPGTEAFF
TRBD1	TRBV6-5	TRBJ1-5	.	TGTGCCAGCAGGACAGGGGGACAGCCCCAGCATTTT	CASRTGGQPQHF
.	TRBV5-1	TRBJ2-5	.	TGCGCCAGCAGCTTGGATCCCGGCGGGCAAGAGACCCAGTACTTC	CASSLDPGGQETQYF
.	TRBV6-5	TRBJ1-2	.	TGTGCCAGCAGTCGACAGCCTTCTAATGGCTACACCTTC	CASSRQPSNGYTF
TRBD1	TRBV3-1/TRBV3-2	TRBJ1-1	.	TGTGCCAGCAGCCAAGGAGAACAGGGGGCGGCTTTCTTT	CASSQGEQGAAFF